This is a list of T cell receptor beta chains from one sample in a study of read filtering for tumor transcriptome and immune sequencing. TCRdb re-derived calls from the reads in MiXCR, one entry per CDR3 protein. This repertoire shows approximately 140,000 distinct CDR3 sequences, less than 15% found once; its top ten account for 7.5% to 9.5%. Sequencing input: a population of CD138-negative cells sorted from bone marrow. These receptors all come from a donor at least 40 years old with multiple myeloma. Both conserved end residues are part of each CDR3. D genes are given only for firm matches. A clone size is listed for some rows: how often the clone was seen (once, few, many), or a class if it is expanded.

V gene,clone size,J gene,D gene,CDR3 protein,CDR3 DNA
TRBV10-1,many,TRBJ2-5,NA,CASNRQAGETQYF,TGCGCCAGCAATCGACAGGCTGGGGAGACCCAGTACTTC
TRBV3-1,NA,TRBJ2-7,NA,CASSQGTGFSYEQYF,TGTGCCAGCAGCCAAGGGACTGGATTTTCCTACGAGCAGTACTTC
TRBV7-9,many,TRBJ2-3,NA,CASSLPVSTDTQYF,TGTGCCAGCAGCTTACCGGTTAGCACAGATACGCAGTATTTT
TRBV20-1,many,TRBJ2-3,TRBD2,CSATSGRGADTQYF,TGCAGTGCAACTAGCGGGAGAGGGGCAGATACGCAGTATTTT
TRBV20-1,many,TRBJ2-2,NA,CSSSRVTGELFF,TGCAGTTCGTCCCGGGTCACCGGGGAGCTGTTTTTT
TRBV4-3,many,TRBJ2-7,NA,CASSQDHDMSSYEQYF,TGCGCCAGCAGCCAAGATCATGACATGTCTTCCTACGAGCAGTACTTC
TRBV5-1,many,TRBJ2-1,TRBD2,CASTPSGRAGNEQFF,TGCGCCAGTACACCGAGCGGGAGGGCCGGGAATGAGCAGTTCTTC
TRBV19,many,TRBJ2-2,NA,CASSTLGSWRGTGELFF,TGTGCCAGCTCAACGCTCGGGAGTTGGCGAGGCACCGGGGAGCTGTTTTTT
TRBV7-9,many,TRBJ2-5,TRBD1,CASSANRGPRQETQYF,TGTGCCAGCAGCGCCAACAGGGGGCCTCGCCAAGAGACCCAGTACTTC
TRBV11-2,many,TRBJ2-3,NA,CASSLRVPDTQYF,TGTGCCAGCAGCTTAAGAGTCCCAGATACGCAGTATTTT
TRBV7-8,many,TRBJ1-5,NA,CASSPTIHTQNQPQHF,TGTGCCAGCAGCCCTACAATACACACTCAAAATCAGCCCCAGCATTTT
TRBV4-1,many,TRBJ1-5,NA,CASSPRERSNQPQHF,TGCGCCAGCAGCCCCCGGGAGAGGAGCAATCAGCCCCAGCATTTT
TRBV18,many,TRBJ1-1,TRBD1,CASSPGQGTEAFF,TGTGCCAGCTCACCCGGACAGGGCACTGAAGCTTTCTTT
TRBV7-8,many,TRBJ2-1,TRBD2,CASSLDLSGSGDNEQFF,TGTGCCAGCAGCTTAGACCTTAGCGGGAGTGGAGACAATGAGCAGTTCTTC
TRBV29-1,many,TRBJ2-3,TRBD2,CSAQLADTQYF,TGCAGCGCCCAACTAGCGGATACGCAGTATTTT
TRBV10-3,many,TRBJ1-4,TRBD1,CAISGQGREKLFF,TGTGCCATCAGCGGACAGGGGAGAGAAAAACTGTTTTTT
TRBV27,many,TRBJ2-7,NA,CASSWGARSSSYEQYF,TGTGCCAGCAGTTGGGGGGCACGGAGTAGCTCCTACGAGCAGTACTTC
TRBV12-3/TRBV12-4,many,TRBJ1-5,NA,CASSSGGRGNQPQHF,TGTGCCAGCAGTTCGGGGGGCAGGGGCAATCAGCCCCAGCATTTT
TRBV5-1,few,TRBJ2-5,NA,CASSSSLQETQYF,TGCGCCAGCAGCTCTTCGCTCCAAGAGACCCAGTACTTC
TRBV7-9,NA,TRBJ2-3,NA,CASSSPSLSTDTQYF,TGTGCCAGCAGCTCCCCCTCCTTAAGCACAGATACGCAGTATTTT
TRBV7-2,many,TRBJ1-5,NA,CASRRQVNQPQHF,TGTGCCAGCAGGAGACAGGTAAATCAGCCCCAGCATTTT
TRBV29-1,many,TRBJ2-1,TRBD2,CSVHGTSGRKAYNEQFF,TGCAGCGTCCACGGGACTAGCGGGAGGAAGGCCTACAATGAGCAGTTCTTC
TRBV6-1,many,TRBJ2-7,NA,CASSPTGRASIPF,TGTGCCAGCAGTCCCACCGGGCGGGCCTCCATCCCATTC
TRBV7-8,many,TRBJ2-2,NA,CASSLESRYNTGELFF,TGTGCCAGCAGCTTAGAGTCCAGATATAACACCGGGGAGCTGTTTTTT
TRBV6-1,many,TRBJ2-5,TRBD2,CASSEVLRASGAKTQYF,TGTGCCAGCAGTGAAGTGCTGAGGGCTAGCGGTGCGAAGACCCAGTACTTC
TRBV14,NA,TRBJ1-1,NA,CASSHTDGNTAAFF,TGTGCCAGCAGCCACACGGACGGGAACACTGCAGCTTTCTTT
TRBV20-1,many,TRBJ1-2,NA,CSARDSDSHYGYTF,TGCAGTGCTAGAGATTCGGACAGTCACTATGGCTACACCTTC
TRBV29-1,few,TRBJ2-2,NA,CSVVRGSTGELFF,TGCAGCGTTGTTAGAGGGTCCACCGGGGAGCTGTTTTTT
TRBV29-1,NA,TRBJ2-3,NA,CSVEVRGGDTQYF,TGCAGCGTTGAAGTGCGGGGAGGAGATACGCAGTATTTT
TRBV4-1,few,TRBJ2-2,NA,CASSPGPRVTGELFF,TGCGCCAGCAGCCCCGGGCCCCGGGTCACCGGGGAGCTGTTTTTT
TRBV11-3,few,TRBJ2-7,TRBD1,CASSGGDSYHEQYF,TGTGCCAGTTCAGGGGGCGATTCCTATCACGAGCAGTACTTC
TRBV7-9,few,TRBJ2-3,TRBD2,CASSSGLAGGSTDTQYF,TGTGCCAGCAGCTCGGGACTAGCGGGAGGAAGCACAGATACGCAGTATTTT
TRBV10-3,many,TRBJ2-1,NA,CAISESGTYGNEQFF,TGTGCCATCAGTGAGTCCGGGACTTATGGCAATGAGCAGTTCTTC
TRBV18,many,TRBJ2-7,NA,CASSRGVYEQYF,TGTGCCAGCTCACGAGGAGTCTACGAGCAGTACTTC
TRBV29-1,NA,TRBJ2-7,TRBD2,CSVRGTSGYEQYF,TGCAGCGTACGAGGGACTAGCGGCTACGAGCAGTACTTC
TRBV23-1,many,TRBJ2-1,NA,CASSQYTGSSYNEQFF,TGCGCCAGCAGTCAATATACAGGGAGCTCCTACAATGAGCAGTTCTTC
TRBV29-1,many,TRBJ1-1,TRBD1,CSVALQGVRNTEAFF,TGCAGCGTTGCCCTACAGGGGGTTAGGAACACTGAAGCTTTCTTT
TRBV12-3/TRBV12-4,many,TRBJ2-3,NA,CASSTSSTDTQYF,TGTGCCAGCAGTACCTCTAGCACAGATACGCAGTATTTT
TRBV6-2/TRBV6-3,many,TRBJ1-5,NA,CASSYFGSNQPQHF,TGTGCCAGCAGTTATTTCGGTAGCAATCAGCCCCAGCATTTT
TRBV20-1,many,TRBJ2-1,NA,CSARDSGLSSYNEQFF,TGCAGTGCTAGAGATTCAGGCCTTAGCTCCTACAATGAGCAGTTCTTC
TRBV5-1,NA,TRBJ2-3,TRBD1,CASNFKPGQVTDTQYF,TGCGCCAGCAACTTTAAACCGGGACAGGTCACAGATACGCAGTATTTT
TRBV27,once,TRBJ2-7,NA,CANRSSALASGEQYF,TGTGCCAACAGATCCTCGGCGCTAGCTTCAGGCGAGCAGTACTTC
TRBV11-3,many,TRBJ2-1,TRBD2,CASSGGSGSPNEQFF,TGTGCCAGCAGCGGGGGGAGCGGGAGCCCCAACGAGCAGTTCTTC
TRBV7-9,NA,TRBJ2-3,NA,CASSFELAMDTQYF,TGTGCCAGCAGCTTCGAGCTAGCGATGGATACGCAGTATTTT
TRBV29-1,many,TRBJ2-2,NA,CSVVKGGDTGELFF,TGCAGCGTTGTGAAGGGGGGAGACACCGGGGAGCTGTTTTTT
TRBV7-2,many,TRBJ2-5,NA,CASSDRRETQYF,TGTGCCAGCAGCGACAGAAGGGAGACCCAGTACTTC
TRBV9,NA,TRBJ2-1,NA,CASSPGDALDEQFF,TGTGCCAGCAGCCCTGGGGACGCTTTGGATGAGCAGTTCTTC
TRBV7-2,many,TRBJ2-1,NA,CASSLGTYNEQFF,TGTGCCAGCAGCTTAGGAACCTACAATGAGCAGTTCTTC
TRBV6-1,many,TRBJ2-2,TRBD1,CASLRQGDTGELFF,TGTGCCAGCCTCCGACAGGGGGACACCGGGGAGCTGTTTTTT